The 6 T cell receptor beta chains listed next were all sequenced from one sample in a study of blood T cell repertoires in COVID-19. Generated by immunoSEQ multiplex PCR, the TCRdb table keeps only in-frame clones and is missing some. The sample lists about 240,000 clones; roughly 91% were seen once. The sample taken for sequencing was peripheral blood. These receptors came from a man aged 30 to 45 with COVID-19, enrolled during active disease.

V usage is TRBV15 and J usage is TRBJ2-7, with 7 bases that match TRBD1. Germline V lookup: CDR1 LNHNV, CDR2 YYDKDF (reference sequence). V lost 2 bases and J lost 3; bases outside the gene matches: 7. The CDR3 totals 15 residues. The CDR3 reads CATSRYRDSNYEQYF. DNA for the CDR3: TGTGCCACCAGCAGATACCGGGACAGCAACTACGAGCAGTACTTC.

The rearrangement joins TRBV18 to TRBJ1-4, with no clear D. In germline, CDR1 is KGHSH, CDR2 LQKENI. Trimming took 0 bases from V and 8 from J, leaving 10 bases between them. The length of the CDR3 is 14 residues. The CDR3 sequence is CASSPPSDREKLFF. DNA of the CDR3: TGTGCCAGCTCACCACCTAGCGATAGAGAAAAACTGTTTTTT. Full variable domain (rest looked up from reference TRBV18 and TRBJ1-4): NAGVMQNPRHLVRRRGQEARLRCSPMKGHSHVYWYRQLPEEGLKFMVYLQKENIIDESGMPKERFSAEFPKEGPSILRIQQVVRGDSAAYFCASSPPSDREKLFFGSGTQLSVL.

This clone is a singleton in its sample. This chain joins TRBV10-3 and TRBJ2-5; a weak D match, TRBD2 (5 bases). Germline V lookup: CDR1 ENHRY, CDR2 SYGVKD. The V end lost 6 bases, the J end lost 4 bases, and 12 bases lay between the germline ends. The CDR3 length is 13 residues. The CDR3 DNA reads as TGTGCCATCAGGGCGGACTCGGTAGAGACCCAGTACTTC. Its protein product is CAIRADSVETQYF.

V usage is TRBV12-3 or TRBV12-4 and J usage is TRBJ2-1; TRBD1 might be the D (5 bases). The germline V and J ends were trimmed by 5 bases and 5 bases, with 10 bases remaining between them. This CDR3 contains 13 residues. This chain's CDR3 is CASSRSTDNEQFF. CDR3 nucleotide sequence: TGTGCCAGCAGTCGGTCGACAGACAATGAGCAGTTCTTC.

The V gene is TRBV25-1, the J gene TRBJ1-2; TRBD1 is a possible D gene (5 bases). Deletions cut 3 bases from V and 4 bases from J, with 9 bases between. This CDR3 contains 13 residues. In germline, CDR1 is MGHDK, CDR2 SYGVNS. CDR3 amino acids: CASSEDTTYGYTF. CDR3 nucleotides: TGTGCCAGCAGTGAGGACACAACCTATGGCTACACCTTC.

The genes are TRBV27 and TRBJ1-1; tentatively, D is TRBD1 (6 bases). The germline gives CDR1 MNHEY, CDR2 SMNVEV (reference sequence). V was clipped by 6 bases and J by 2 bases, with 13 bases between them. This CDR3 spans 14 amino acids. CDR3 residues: CASRNTGYNTEAFF. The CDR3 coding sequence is TGTGCCAGCAGAAACACAGGGTATAACACTGAAGCTTTCTTT.